The next 12 T cell receptor beta chains were all read from a single sample in a study of OX40 agonist ivuxolimab in advanced cancers. The data were produced by immunoSEQ multiplex PCR, yet TCRdb's version contains in-frame clones alone and is incomplete. The table shows 11,000 or so clones, with approximately 86% occurring only once. The sample in question was CD4+ or CD8+ T cells sorted from blood, obtained in a trial of the OX40 agonist ivuxolimab. The receptors originated from an adult with an advanced solid tumor such as melanoma, head and neck, liver or kidney cancer.

V usage is TRBV5-1 and J usage is TRBJ2-1; D uncertain. Germline lookup yields CDR1 SGHRS and CDR2 YFSETQ. Trimming removed 5 bases at V and 0 bases at J, with 15 bases between. The CDR3 loop spans 16 amino acids. The CDR3 nucleotides are TGCGCCAGCAGACCTTCTTGGGGAAGCTCCTACAATGAGCAGTTCTTC. This encodes CASRPSWGSSYNEQFF.

The chain carries TRBV30 and TRBJ2-7, with D uncertain. Per the germline V gene, CDR1 is GTSNPN and CDR2 is SVGIG (reference sequence). This CDR3 has 14 amino acids. V was clipped by 0 bases and J by 4 bases, with 13 bases between them. Here the CDR3 DNA reads TGTGCCTGGAGTGTGGGTCGGCAGGAGTACGAGCAGTACTTC. As protein: CAWSVGRQEYEQYF.

The genes are TRBV7-8 and TRBJ2-1, with a tentative D call TRBD2 (6 bases). The CDR3 is 15 amino acids. Deletions cut 5 bases from V and 4 bases from J, with 15 bases between. Germline CDR1 and CDR2: SGHVS and FQNEAQ. DNA for the CDR3: TGTGCCAGCAGCCCTCCAGACGGGGGATACAATGAGCAGTTCTTC. It yields the protein CASSPPDGGYNEQFF.

This chain links TRBV6-4 with TRBJ1-4; TRBD1 might be the D (5 bases). The V gene's germline CDR1 is MRHNA and CDR2 SNTAGT. Trimming removed 5 bases at V and 4 bases at J, with 8 bases between. The CDR3 runs to 13 residues. The CDR3 DNA reads as TGTGCCAGCAGTCGGGACCTTAATGAAAAACTGTTTTTT. As protein: CASSRDLNEKLFF.

The chain is built from TRBV7-2 and TRBJ1-3; TRBD1 is a possible D gene (5 bases). V lost 5 bases and J 4 bases, leaving 9 bases between the germline ends. CDR1 is SGHTA and CDR2 is FQGNSA in the germline V gene. The length of the CDR3 is 13 residues. Here the CDR3 DNA reads TGTGCCAGCAGCAACTACAGGGGAAACACCATATATTTT. Residues: CASSNYRGNTIYF.

The chain carries TRBV19 and TRBJ2-5, with D tentatively TRBD1 (5 bases). Germline assignment: CDR1 LNHDA and CDR2 SQIVND (reference sequence). V was trimmed by 5 bases and J by 7 bases, leaving 14 bases between them. The length of the CDR3 is 13 residues. The CDR3 nucleotides read TGTGCCAGTAGTCCCCGGACCCAGGGGACCCAGTACTTC. Residues: CASSPRTQGTQYF.

The chain recombines TRBV27 with TRBJ2-4; D might be TRBD1 (6 bases). Trimming cost V 2 bases and J 3 bases, with 14 bases left between them. Germline V gene sequence: CDR1 MNHEY, CDR2 SMNVEV (reference sequence). This CDR3 has 16 residues. The chain's CDR3 is CASSLSRAGVKNIQYF. The CDR3 nucleotides are TGTGCCAGCAGTTTAAGTAGGGCAGGGGTCAAAAACATTCAGTACTTC.

The chain is built from TRBV15 and TRBJ2-1; D is uncertain. The CDR3 length is 14 residues. Per germline, CDR1 LNHNV and CDR2 YYDKDF (reference sequence). Trimming removed 8 bases from V and 9 bases from J, with 20 bases in between. In DNA form, the CDR3 reads TGTGCCACCTCCGAGACTTTCCGGCCGAGTGAGCAGTTCTTC. It translates to CATSETFRPSEQFF.

This chain links TRBV9 with TRBJ2-7, with 14 bases matching TRBD2. The last part of the DNA fits TRBJ2-1 better; the J call may be wrong. The CDR3 sequence is 15 residues long. CDR1 and CDR2 (germline): SGDLS, YYNGEE. The CDR3 coding sequence is TGTGCCAGCAGGAGAGGGACTAGCGGGAGCAATGAGCAGTTCTTC. Its protein is CASRRGTSGSNEQFF.

This clone was counted a single time. The chain carries TRBV9 and TRBJ1-2; 7 nucleotides agree with TRBD1. The CDR3 runs to 16 residues. CDR1 and CDR2 from the germline V gene are SGDLS and YYNGEE. Trimming at V came to 3 bases and at J to 5 bases, leaving 13 bases not matched to a gene. CDR3 bases: TGTGCCAGCAGCGCCCAGGTCCGGGGACAGAGTTATGGCTACACCTTC. Translating gives CASSAQVRGQSYGYTF.

J is TRBJ1-2 and V is TRBV28; D call uncertain. This CDR3 spans 13 amino acids. The V end was cut by 10 bases, the J end by 4 bases, with 16 bases between. Germline V gene sequence: CDR1 MDHEN, CDR2 SYDVKM. CDR3 coding DNA: TGTGCCACCGCCCGGGAAGGGCGCTATGGCTACACCTTC. Amino acids: CATAREGRYGYTF.

The chain is built from TRBV4-1 and TRBJ2-7, with 11 bases identical to TRBD1. The CDR3 sequence is 15 residues long. J gave up 3 bases and V 5 bases, and 6 bases lay outside the gene matches. Germline V CDR1 and CDR2: MGHRA, YSYEKL. In DNA form, the CDR3 reads TGCGCCAGCAGCTTAACCGGGACAGGGGGCTACGAGCAGTACTTC. This gives the protein CASSLTGTGGYEQYF.